This passage covers 21 T cell receptor beta chains from one sample sequenced in a study of beta chain features in type 1 diabetes. The isolated RNA, all of it, was reverse transcribed, so expressed TCRB transcripts were what got sequenced. Clones were read by immunoSEQ multiplex PCR, and TCRdb kept only the in-frame ones, dropping some. Of about 180,000 clones in the sample, around an eighth are singletons; the top ten hold less than 0.7%. The specimen was central memory CD4+ T cells from blood. The receptors were gathered from a woman aged 18-35 years in good health.

The chain links TRBV28 to TRBJ1-5; possible D gene TRBD1, 5 bases. V was clipped by 6 bases and J by 2 bases, with 14 bases between them. Germline V gene data show CDR1 as MDHEN and CDR2 as SYDVKM. This CDR3 has 15 amino acids. CDR3 loop: CASRGQGMGNQPQHF. The CDR3 region has the DNA TGTGCCAGCAGGGGGCAGGGTATGGGCAATCAGCCCCAGCATTTT.

This clone was recorded a few times. This sequence joins TRBV6-6 and TRBJ1-5; TRBD1 matches at 8 bases. The germline V gene has CDR1 MNHNY and CDR2 SVGAGI (reference sequence). The CDR3 covers 15 residues. V was clipped by 4 bases and J by 2 bases; unmatched bases: 4. The CDR3 loop reads CASSLPTGGNQPQHF. CDR3 sequence (DNA): TGTGCCAGCAGTTTACCGACAGGGGGCAATCAGCCCCAGCATTTT.

This clone occurred a few times. This chain links TRBV28 with TRBJ2-7; 8 nucleotides match TRBD1. CDR1 is MDHEN and CDR2 is SYDVKM in the germline V gene. V shed 10 bases and J 0 bases; nucleotides not matched to a gene: 8. CDR3 length: 14 amino acids. The CDR3 DNA reads as TGTGCCACCCGGGTGGACAGGGTCTCCTACGAGCAGTACTTC. Protein product: CATRVDRVSYEQYF.

This chain connects TRBV30 to TRBJ1-4, with 7 bases that match TRBD1. Germline V gene lookup returns CDR1 GTSNPN and CDR2 SVGIG (reference sequence). The CDR3 is 16 residues long. V lost 2 bases and J lost 5; bases outside the gene matches: 11. This CDR3 reads CAWSLYLGQWNEKLFF. In DNA, the CDR3 is TGTGCCTGGAGTTTATATCTGGGACAGTGGAATGAAAAACTGTTTTTT.

There are a few counts of this clone. Here the CDR3 reads CAISDHPGTSGKDEQYF. The CDR3, as DNA: TGTGCCATCAGTGACCATCCGGGGACTAGCGGGAAAGACGAGCAGTACTTC. The J gene is TRBJ2-7, the V gene TRBV10-3; 13 bases align to TRBD2. The germline gives CDR1 ENHRY, CDR2 SYGVKD. The CDR3 extends over 17 amino acids. Losses at the gene ends were 3 bases for V and 5 bases for J; bases not matched to a gene: 10.

The rearrangement uses TRBV7-2 and TRBJ2-1, with 9 positions matching TRBD2. The CDR3 is 15 residues long. The ends lost 5 bases at V and 4 bases at J; junction bases unmatched: 6. Germline assignment: CDR1 SGHTA and CDR2 FQGNSA. This chain's CDR3 is CASSLLAGPYNEQFF. Here the CDR3 DNA reads TGTGCCAGCAGCCTCCTAGCGGGACCATACAATGAGCAGTTCTTC.

The chain combines TRBV7-9 with TRBJ2-1, with D tentatively TRBD1 (6 bases). CDR1 is SEHNR and CDR2 is FQNEAQ in the germline V gene (reference sequence). This CDR3 spans 15 amino acids. The V end was cut by 4 bases, the J end by 2 bases, with 12 bases between. The chain's CDR3 is CASSSRTDTYNEQFF. The CDR3 DNA is TGTGCCAGCAGCTCGAGGACAGACACCTACAATGAGCAGTTCTTC.

This sequence joins TRBV2 and TRBJ2-5; the D gene is possibly TRBD2 (5 bases). CDR1 is SNHLY, CDR2 FYNNEI, per germline. With 5 bases removed from V and 5 bases from J, the gap between germline ends came to 6 bases. The CDR3 sequence is 11 residues long. CDR3 amino acids: CASSWRETQYF. DNA for the CDR3: TGTGCCAGCAGTTGGAGGGAGACCCAGTACTTC.

The gene calls are TRBV30 and TRBJ2-5, with 7 bases matching TRBD1. Germline CDR1 and CDR2: GTSNPN and SVGIG (reference sequence). There are 13 residues in the CDR3. The J segment lost 11 bases and the V segment lost 3 bases, leaving 12 bases of the junction unmatched. This CDR3 reads CAWSAGTASKQYF. The CDR3 coding sequence is TGTGCCTGGAGCGCAGGGACAGCTAGCAAGCAGTACTTC.

The J gene is TRBJ2-7, the V gene TRBV18; 10 bases agree with TRBD1. In germline, CDR1 is KGHSH, CDR2 LQKENI. The junction had 8 bases not matched to a gene; V was cut back by 6 bases and J by 3 bases. The CDR3 is made up of 15 amino acids. The CDR3 sequence is CASSLGGQGIYEQYF. The CDR3, as DNA: TGTGCCAGCTCTCTAGGGGGACAGGGGATCTACGAGCAGTACTTC.

This clone has only a few counts. V usage is TRBV18 and J usage is TRBJ2-5; tentatively, D is TRBD2 (5 bases). V was pared by 8 bases and J by 5 bases, with 15 bases between. This CDR3 contains 13 residues. From germline, CDR1 is KGHSH and CDR2 LQKENI. CDR3 sequence reads: CASLYGLDETQYF. For the CDR3, the DNA is TGTGCCAGCCTTTACGGACTGGACGAGACCCAGTACTTC.

The chain is built from TRBV7-2 and TRBJ2-7; 10 bases fit TRBD2. V shed 7 bases and J 5 bases; nucleotides not matched to a gene: 5. The CDR3 is 13 amino acids. CDR1 is SGHTA, CDR2 FQGNSA, per germline. CDR3 loop: CASKKREGDEQYF. As DNA, the CDR3 is TGTGCCAGCAAAAAGCGGGAGGGAGACGAGCAGTACTTC. The full variable domain, rest sourced from reference TRBV7-2 and TRBJ2-7, is GAGVSQSPSNKVTEKGKDVELRCDPISGHTALYWYRQSLGQGLEFLIYFQGNSAPDKSGLPSDRFSAERTGGSVSTLTIQRTQQEDSAVYLCASKKREGDEQYFGPGTRLTVT.

The V gene is TRBV28, the J gene TRBJ2-7; a weak D match, TRBD2 (6 bases). CDR1 and CDR2 (germline): MDHEN, SYDVKM. The V and J ends lost 5 bases and 2 bases respectively, with 13 bases between them. The CDR3 is 14 residues long. CDR3 in DNA: TGTGCCAGCAGTCTTGGCGGGAAGCCCTACGAGCAGTACTTC. Protein product: CASSLGGKPYEQYF.

The chain joins TRBV30 to TRBJ2-3; the D is unclear. The V gene lost 5 bases and the J gene lost 1 base, with 4 bases spanning the gap. This CDR3 has 11 residues. CDR1 and CDR2 (germline): GTSNPN, SVGIG (reference sequence). CDR3 sequence (DNA): TGTGCCTGGGAGCGCACAGATACGCAGTATTTT. It is translated as CAWERTDTQYF.

This clone was observed a few times. The same CDR3 also results from other DNA sequences found in this sample. V and J are TRBV28 and TRBJ2-5; TRBD1 is a possible D gene (6 bases). The V and J ends lost 6 bases and 4 bases respectively, with 15 bases between them. The CDR3 covers 14 residues. Germline V CDR1 and CDR2: MDHEN, SYDVKM. The CDR3 bases are TGTGCCAGCAGCCCCTCCGACAGGAGAGAGACCCAGTACTTC. Residues: CASSPSDRRETQYF.

This rearrangement joins TRBV6-5 to TRBJ1-1, with D tentatively TRBD1 (5 bases). The V gene lost 4 bases and the J gene lost 8 bases, with 11 bases spanning the gap. Germline CDR1 is MNHEY and CDR2 is SVGAGI. This CDR3 has 12 amino acids. The CDR3, as DNA: TGTGCCAGCAGTTTGGGGGGGAGGGAAGCTTTCTTT. Translated: CASSLGGREAFF.

This clone has only a few counts. The chain employs TRBV30 and TRBJ2-5; weak D call: TRBD2 (7 bases). V lost 2 bases and J lost 1, with 11 bases in between. The CDR3 covers 14 residues. Germline CDR1 and CDR2: GTSNPN and SVGIG (reference sequence). The CDR3 sequence is CAWSRGGTQETQYF. In nucleotides, the CDR3 is TGTGCCTGGAGTAGGGGGGGGACCCAAGAGACCCAGTACTTC.

The chain couples TRBV2 to TRBJ2-7; 8 bases are shared with TRBD2. V lost 4 bases, J lost 4 bases, and 9 bases stayed unmatched. The CDR3 has 15 residues. Germline assignment: CDR1 SNHLY and CDR2 FYNNEI. Written as DNA, the CDR3 is TGTGCCAGCAGTGGAGGGCGGGGGGCCTGGTACGAGCAGTACTTC. As protein: CASSGGRGAWYEQYF.

The chain couples TRBV6-1 to TRBJ2-7; 8 nucleotides line up with TRBD1. Trimming cost V 3 bases and J 3 bases; bases outside gene matches: 7. Germline lookup yields CDR1 MNHNS and CDR2 SASEGT. The CDR3 runs to 15 residues. The CDR3 reads CASSEDRDSFYEQYF. CDR3 nucleotide sequence: TGTGCCAGCAGTGAGGACAGGGACAGCTTCTACGAGCAGTACTTC.

The rearrangement joins TRBV7-2 to TRBJ2-4, with 7 bases matching TRBD1. V was clipped by 5 bases and J by 5 bases; unmatched bases: 6. The CDR3 consists of 14 residues. Looked up from germline, CDR1 is SGHTA and CDR2 is FQGNSA. The CDR3 loop is CASSIGQAENIQYF. The CDR3 DNA sequence: TGTGCCAGCAGCATAGGACAGGCGGAAAACATTCAGTACTTC.

This clone has just a few counts. The chain joins TRBV9 to TRBJ1-1; unclear D gene. The CDR3 runs to 14 residues. The germline V gene encodes CDR1 SGDLS and CDR2 YYNGEE. Trimming removed 4 bases from V and 5 bases from J, with 15 bases in between. CDR3 sequence reads: CASSPLPTKTEAFF. CDR3 DNA sequence: TGTGCCAGCAGCCCACTCCCAACGAAAACTGAAGCTTTCTTT.